This T cell receptor (beta chain) was captured in a study of cytomegalovirus exposure and HLA in healthy donors. Study-wide background: Previous work identified 120 million or so unique TCR beta sequences from approximately 190 million T cells.

Vbeta (60) and Jbeta (13) primers were used in the PCR. Profiled with immunoSEQ multiplex PCR; TCRdb holds only in-frame clones, not every one. The sample lists 99,000 or so clones, around 84% occurring once. This CDR3 contains 19 residues. Germline V gene data show CDR1 as MNHEY and CDR2 as SMNVEV (reference sequence). V was clipped by 0 bases and J by 1 base; unmatched bases: 9. Findings of the study overall: There were approximately 150 TCR beta chains listed as cytomegalovirus-associated. Presence/absence analyses treated sequencing depth as roughly uniform across donors. Some V segments, TRBV6-2 and TRBV6-3 among them, were indistinguishable and were therefore excluded.

For this clone: Its antigen remains unidentified.

This clonotype was obtained from a man aged 25-40 years in good health and CMV-seronegative. The sample comprised PBMCs. V gene TRBV27 combines with J gene TRBJ2-3, with 11 bases matching TRBD2. The chain's CDR3 is CASSLSPGLAGGGTDTQYF. The CDR3 nucleotides are TGTGCCAGCAGTTTATCTCCAGGGCTAGCGGGGGGCGGCACAGATACGCAGTATTTT.